This T cell receptor (beta chain) was identified in a study of Ad26.COV2.S vaccination and SARS-CoV-2 variants. Study-wide results and limits: Responses of T cells in total may have been underestimated by the TCR breadth and depth analyses. Placebo recipients had lower spike-specific TCR breadth than vaccine recipients. Substantial breadth in spike-specific CD8+ and CD4+ T cell responses was reportedly seen after vaccination.

Regarding this clone: Its specificity is unknown.

CDR3 length equals 14 residues. From germline, CDR1 is SEHNR and CDR2 FQNEAQ (reference sequence). V shed 3 bases and J shed 1 base, with 7 bases lying between them. Treatment meaning: some 20 received Ad26.COV2.S at low or high dose, single or two shots; five or six received placebo; per-sample allocation not given. Sampling occurred on day 63 after the first vaccine or placebo injection. SARS-CoV-2 spike from the Wuhan strain was encoded by the vaccine, an Ad26 vector. Repertoires were generated with immunoSEQ multiplex PCR, while TCRdb's copy carries only in-frame clones and drops some. In the table there are hundreds of thousands of clones, nearly 90% of which are singletons.

The gene calls are TRBV7-9 and TRBJ2-1; D unresolved. The starting material was peripheral blood, obtained in a trial of Ad26.COV2.S vaccine versus placebo. The origin of this receptor is a person between 18 and 65 years old who received the Ad26.COV2.S COVID-19 vaccine or a placebo. The CDR3 loop reads CASSLTGSYNEQFF. The CDR3 DNA is TGTGCCAGCAGCTTGACCGGTTCCTACAATGAGCAGTTCTTC.